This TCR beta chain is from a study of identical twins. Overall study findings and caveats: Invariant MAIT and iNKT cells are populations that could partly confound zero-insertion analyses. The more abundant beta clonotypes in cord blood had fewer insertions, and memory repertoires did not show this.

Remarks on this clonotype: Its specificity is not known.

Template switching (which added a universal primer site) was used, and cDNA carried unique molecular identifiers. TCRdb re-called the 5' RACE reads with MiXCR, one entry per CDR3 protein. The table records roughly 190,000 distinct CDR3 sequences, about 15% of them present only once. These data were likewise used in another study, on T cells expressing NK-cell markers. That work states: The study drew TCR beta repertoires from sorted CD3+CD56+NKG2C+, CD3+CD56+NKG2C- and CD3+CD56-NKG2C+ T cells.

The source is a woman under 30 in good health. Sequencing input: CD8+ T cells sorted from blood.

Here the CDR3 reads CASSKKLSSGRMTVSSYEQYF. The CDR3, as DNA: TGTGCCAGCAGCAAAAAGCTCTCTAGCGGGAGGATGACGGTCTCTAGTTACGAGCAGTACTTC. This chain connects TRBV21-1 to TRBJ2-7; no check of the table's D call, TRBD2, against the DNA was made. TRBV21-1 is flagged as a pseudogene. CDR3 length equals 21 residues.